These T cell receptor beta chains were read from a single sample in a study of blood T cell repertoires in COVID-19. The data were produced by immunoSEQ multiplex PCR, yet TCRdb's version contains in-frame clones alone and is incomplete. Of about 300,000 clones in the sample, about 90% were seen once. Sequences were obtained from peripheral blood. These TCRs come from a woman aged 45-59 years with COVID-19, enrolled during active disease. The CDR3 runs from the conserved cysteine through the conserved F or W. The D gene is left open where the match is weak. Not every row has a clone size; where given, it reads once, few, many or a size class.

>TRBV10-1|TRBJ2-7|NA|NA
TGCGCCAGCAGTGAGCGCCTTAGCGGCGAGCAGTACTTC
CASSERLSGEQYF
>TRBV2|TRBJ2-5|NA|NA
TGTGCCAGCAGTGTGGCGGGGGAGACCCAGTACTTC
CASSVAGETQYF
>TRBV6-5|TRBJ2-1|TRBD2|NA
TGTGCCAGCAACCCCGGGGGGGGAGAGCAGTTCTTC
CASNPGGGEQFF
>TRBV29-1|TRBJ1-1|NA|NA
TGCAGCGCCAAGGAGGGGACCGGGAACACTGAAGCTTTCTTT
CSAKEGTGNTEAFF
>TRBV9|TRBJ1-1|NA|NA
TGTGCCAGCAGCGTAGGTCACAGTATGAACACTGAAGCTTTCTTT
CASSVGHSMNTEAFF
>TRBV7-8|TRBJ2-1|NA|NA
TGTGCCAGCAGCTTAAACCCGGGAGTAAACAATGAGCAGTTCTTC
CASSLNPGVNNEQFF
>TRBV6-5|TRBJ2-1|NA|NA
TGTGCCAGCAGGGAGCGGGTTGAGCAGTTCTTC
CASRERVEQFF
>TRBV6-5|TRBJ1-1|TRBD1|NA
TGTGCCAGCAGTTTCTCCGGGACAGCGAACACTGAAGCTTTCTTT
CASSFSGTANTEAFF
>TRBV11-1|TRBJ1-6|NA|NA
TGTGCCAGCAGCTTCACGACAGGCCGAAATTCACCCCTCCACTTT
CASSFTTGRNSPLHF
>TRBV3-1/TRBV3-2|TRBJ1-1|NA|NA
TGTGCCAGCAGCCTTCCTCCTCCGCGGAACACTGAAGCTTTCTTT
CASSLPPPRNTEAFF
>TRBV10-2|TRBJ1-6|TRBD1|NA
TGCGCCAGCTCTCAGGGGGCAGGATCACCCCTCCACTTT
CASSQGAGSPLHF
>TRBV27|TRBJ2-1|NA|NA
TGTGCCAGCGTACCTCCGGGAGACTTGAGAGGGCAGTTCTTC
CASVPPGDLRGQFF
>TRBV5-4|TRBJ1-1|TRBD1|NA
TGTGCCAGCAGGAGCGACAGGGCCAGCACTGAAGCTTTCTTT
CASRSDRASTEAFF
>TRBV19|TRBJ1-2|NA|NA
TGTGCCAGTAGTCCGGACAGCCTAGAGGCTGGCTACACCTTC
CASSPDSLEAGYTF
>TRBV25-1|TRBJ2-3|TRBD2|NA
TGTGCCAGCAGTGTTAGCGGGAGCACAGATACGCAGTATTTT
CASSVSGSTDTQYF
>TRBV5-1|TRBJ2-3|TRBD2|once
TGCGCCAGCAGGACTAGCGGGGGACTCACAGATACGCAGTATTTT
CASRTSGGLTDTQYF
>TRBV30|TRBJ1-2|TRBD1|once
TGTGCCTGGAGTGAAGGGGGCGGCTACACCTTC
CAWSEGGGYTF
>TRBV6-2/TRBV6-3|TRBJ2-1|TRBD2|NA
TGTGCCAGCAGTTACTCGACGTTTTTGAGCGGGAGTACCAATGAGCAGTTCTTC
CASSYSTFLSGSTNEQFF
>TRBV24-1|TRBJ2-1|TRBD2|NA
TGTGCCACCAGTGACCTCAGCGGGAGGGCTGGTGAGCAGTTCTTC
CATSDLSGRAGEQFF
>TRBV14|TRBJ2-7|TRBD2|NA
TGTGCCAGCAGCCCTCTACTAGCGGGAGGGTCCTACGAGCAGTACTTC
CASSPLLAGGSYEQYF
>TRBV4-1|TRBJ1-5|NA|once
TGCGCCAGCAGCCGAACAGATAATCAGCCCCAGCATTTT
CASSRTDNQPQHF
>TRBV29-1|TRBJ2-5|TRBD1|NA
TGCAGCGTCCACAGGGGGCGAGAGACCCAGTACTTC
CSVHRGRETQYF
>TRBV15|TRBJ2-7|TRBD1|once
TGTGCCACCAGCGGGGGTCAGGGGGCCTACGAGCAGTACTTC
CATSGGQGAYEQYF
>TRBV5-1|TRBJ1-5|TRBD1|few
TGCGCCAGCAGCCCGGGACAGGGGAGGGAGCAGCCCCAGCATTTT
CASSPGQGREQPQHF
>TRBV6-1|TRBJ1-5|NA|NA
TGTGCCAGCAGTGAAGCGCTCCGCGGGCCCCAGCATTTT
CASSEALRGPQHF
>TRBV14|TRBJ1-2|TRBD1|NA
TGTGCCAGCAGCCAAGAGGGGGACAGCAGAAACTATGGCTACACCTTC
CASSQEGDSRNYGYTF
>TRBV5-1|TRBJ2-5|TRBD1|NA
TGCGCCAGCAGCTTAAACACAGGGGGCGCGGAGACCCAGTACTTC
CASSLNTGGAETQYF
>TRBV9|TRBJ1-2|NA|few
TGTGCCAGCAGCGTAGACAGGGACTATGGCTACACCTTC
CASSVDRDYGYTF